This passage covers 17 T cell receptor beta chains from one sample sequenced in a study of T cell responses to AZD1222 COVID-19 vaccine. Sequencing was performed with immunoSEQ multiplex PCR; in TCRdb, only in-frame clones are kept and a portion is missing. This sample carries 90,000 or so clones, over 80% of them seen once, and the ten largest clones take 15% to 20%. Sequenced here: peripheral blood, sampled on day 0 of AZD1222 vaccination. The source is an adult in good health.

This chain uses TRBV18 with TRBJ2-5; weak D call: TRBD1 (5 bases). The CDR3 extends over 15 amino acids. Germline CDR1 KGHSH, CDR2 LQKENI. V gave up 2 bases and J gave up 3 bases, with 13 bases separating them. The CDR3 sequence: CASSPEKGPKETQYF. The DNA of the CDR3 is TGTGCCAGCTCACCAGAGAAGGGGCCTAAAGAGACCCAGTACTTC.

The chain carries TRBV3-1 (or the pseudogene TRBV3-2) and TRBJ2-1, with 7 bases aligning to TRBD2. The germline V gene encodes CDR1 LGHDT and CDR2 YNNKEL (reference sequence). The CDR3 runs 16 residues. V shed 1 base and J 0 bases; nucleotides not matched to a gene: 3. Here the CDR3 DNA reads TGTGCCAGCAGCCAAGCTAGACTAGCCTCCTACAATGAGCAGTTCTTC. This sequence encodes CASSQARLASYNEQFF.

The V call is TRBV19, the J call TRBJ1-6; possible D gene TRBD1, 5 bases. V gave up 10 bases and J gave up 10 bases, with 11 bases separating them. CDR1 LNHDA and CDR2 SQIVND come from the germline V gene (reference sequence). The CDR3 extends over 11 amino acids. This chain's CDR3 is CATGFGSPLHF. The CDR3 DNA reads as TGTGCCACAGGGTTTGGATCACCCCTCCACTTT.

The V and J genes are TRBV2 and TRBJ1-2; D perhaps matches TRBD1 (6 bases). Germline V CDR1 and CDR2: SNHLY, FYNNEI. This CDR3 spans 15 amino acids. The V end lost 8 bases, the J end lost 2 bases, and 18 bases lay between the germline ends. This CDR3 is CASRLQQGFNYGYTF. The CDR3 coding sequence is TGTGCCAGCCGCCTTCAACAGGGATTCAACTATGGCTACACCTTC.

This clone was seen a single time. The chain is built from TRBV19 and TRBJ2-1, with 8 bases lining up with TRBD2. V was pared by 7 bases and J by 4 bases, with 9 bases of the junction left unmatched. The CDR3 has 15 amino acids. CDR1 and CDR2 (germline): LNHDA, SQIVND (reference sequence). Written as DNA, the CDR3 is TGTGCCAGTAACGGCCCGGGAGGGAGGTACAATGAGCAGTTCTTC. As protein: CASNGPGGRYNEQFF.

V gene TRBV19 combines with J gene TRBJ1-1; D is perhaps TRBD1 (5 bases). V dropped 5 bases and J dropped 5 bases, with 9 bases sitting between them. CDR3 length: 12 residues. Germline lookup yields CDR1 LNHDA and CDR2 SQIVND (reference sequence). The CDR3 DNA is TGTGCCAGTAGTCTCAGACAGACTGAAGCTTTCTTT. Translated, it gives CASSLRQTEAFF.

CDR3 protein: CASSQDSRYGYTF. CDR3 bases: TGTGCCAGCAGTCAGGACAGTAGGTATGGCTACACCTTC. The chain couples TRBV28 to TRBJ1-2; a weak D match, TRBD1 (6 bases). CDR3 length equals 13 residues. Germline values: CDR1 MDHEN, CDR2 SYDVKM. The V end was cut by 5 bases, the J end by 5 bases, with 12 bases between.

The chain employs TRBV11-2 and TRBJ1-3, with no clear D. V lost 4 bases, J lost 4 bases, and 8 bases lay in between. The CDR3 totals 13 residues. CDR1 is SGHAT, CDR2 FQNNGV, per germline. For the CDR3, the DNA is TGTGCCAGCAGCTCTTATCTGGGAAACACCATATATTTT. Residues: CASSSYLGNTIYF.

The chain recombines TRBV2 with TRBJ2-1; TRBD1 is a possible D gene (6 bases). V was cut by 4 bases and J by 9 bases, with 10 bases left in between. Germline assignment: CDR1 SNHLY and CDR2 FYNNEI. This CDR3 contains 12 residues. The CDR3 bases are TGTGCCAGCAGTGGAGGGGGATCTGAGCAGTTCTTC. It is translated as CASSGGGSEQFF.

The gene calls are TRBV12-2 and TRBJ1-2; TRBD1 is taken as the D call from the table, unchecked against the DNA. TRBV12-2 is a pseudogene. The CDR3 consists of 14 residues. The CDR3 nucleotides are TGTGCAAGTCGACTAGCAGGGGGGAACTATGGCTACACCTTC. Protein: CASRLAGGNYGYTF.

The gene calls are TRBV3-1 (or the pseudogene TRBV3-2) and TRBJ2-7; 9 bases agree with TRBD2. The germline V gene encodes CDR1 LGHDT and CDR2 YNNKEL (reference sequence). CDR3 size: 16 residues. J lost 3 bases, V lost 0 bases, and 6 bases had no gene match. CDR3 DNA sequence: TGTGCCAGCAGCCAAGATATGGCTAGCGGGGACTACGAGCAGTACTTC. This sequence encodes CASSQDMASGDYEQYF.

V is TRBV13 and J is TRBJ1-2; tentative D call: TRBD1 (6 bases). CDR1 is PRHDT and CDR2 is FYEKMQ in the germline V gene (reference sequence). The CDR3 has 18 residues. Trimming cost V 4 bases and J 5 bases, with 26 bases left between them. The CDR3 nucleotides read TGTGCCAGCAGCTCCTATTGGTTGAGGCGGACAGAACTTTATGGCTACACCTTC. This gives the protein CASSSYWLRRTELYGYTF.

The rearrangement joins TRBV5-1 to TRBJ2-3, with a possible D match to TRBD1 (5 bases). CDR3 length equals 15 residues. With 0 bases removed from V and 6 bases from J, the gap between germline ends came to 14 bases. Germline CDR1 SGHRS, CDR2 YFSETQ. CDR3 nucleotide sequence: TGCGCCAGCAGCTTGGGGGCAGGGTCCCCCGATACGCAGTATTTT. Translated, it gives CASSLGAGSPDTQYF. The whole variable domain, filled in from reference TRBV5-1 and TRBJ2-3, reads KAGVTQTPRYLIKTRGQQVTLSCSPISGHRSVSWYQQTPGQGLQFLFEYFSETQRNKGNFPGRFSGRQFSNSRSEMNVSTLELGDSALYLCASSLGAGSPDTQYFGPGTRLTVL.

This sequence joins TRBV9 and TRBJ1-3; D remains ambiguous. The CDR3 is made up of 14 amino acids. CDR1 and CDR2 from the germline V gene are SGDLS and YYNGEE. V lost 3 bases and J lost 4, with 11 bases in between. The CDR3 reads CASSADPAGNTIYF. CDR3 nucleotides: TGTGCCAGCAGCGCTGACCCTGCGGGAAACACCATATATTTT.

This sequence joins TRBV28 and TRBJ1-2, with D unclear. CDR1 is MDHEN and CDR2 is SYDVKM in the germline V gene. V lost 7 bases to trimming and J lost 9 bases, with 18 bases between them. The CDR3 covers 13 residues. The chain's CDR3 is CASTDRPGARYTF. The CDR3 DNA is TGTGCCAGCACTGATCGGCCAGGAGCCCGCTACACCTTC.

The CDR3 reads CASSLVAGGMDTQYF. The CDR3 DNA reads TGTGCCAGCAGCTTGGTGGCGGGAGGGATGGATACGCAGTATTTT. This chain uses TRBV5-6 with TRBJ2-3, with 9 bases lining up with TRBD2. This CDR3 spans 15 amino acids. V trimming: 0 bases; J trimming: 6 bases; junction bases outside the gene matches: 5. Germline lookup yields CDR1 SGHDT and CDR2 YYEEEE.

The chain links TRBV5-4 to TRBJ2-1; D is perhaps TRBD1 (5 bases). This CDR3 region has 15 residues. CDR1 and CDR2 (germline): SGHNT, YYREEE (reference sequence). V dropped 0 bases and J dropped 0 bases, with 7 bases sitting between them. The CDR3 sequence: CASSLDRSSYNEQFF. Here the CDR3 DNA reads TGTGCCAGCAGCTTGGACAGGAGCTCCTACAATGAGCAGTTCTTC.